The 25 T cell receptor beta chains below all came from one sample that was sequenced in a study of OX40 agonist ivuxolimab in advanced cancers. TCRdb's table, derived via immunoSEQ multiplex PCR, lists solely in-frame clones and lacks some. The sample includes 20,000 or so clones, 84% of them seen just once. The specimen comprised CD4+ or CD8+ T cells sorted from blood, sampled in a trial of the OX40 agonist ivuxolimab. All receptors derive from an adult with an advanced solid tumor such as melanoma, head and neck, liver or kidney cancer.

This chain uses TRBV6-1 with TRBJ2-1; no clear D. The V end lost 5 bases, the J end lost 0 bases, and 11 bases lay between the germline ends. CDR1 is MNHNS and CDR2 is SASEGT in the germline V gene. The length of the CDR3 is 15 residues. The CDR3 is CASSPGRSSYNEQFF. CDR3 coding DNA: TGTGCCAGCAGTCCCGGACGGAGCTCCTACAATGAGCAGTTCTTC.

The chain links TRBV4-1 to TRBJ1-4; D is perhaps TRBD1 (5 bases). V was pared by 1 base and J by 8 bases, with 20 bases between. The V gene's germline CDR1 is MGHRA and CDR2 YSYEKL. This CDR3 has 17 residues. This chain's CDR3 is CASSQALSGTGGEKLFF. The CDR3, as DNA: TGCGCCAGCAGCCAAGCCCTTAGCGGGACGGGAGGGGAAAAACTGTTTTTT.

The V call is TRBV4-3, the J call TRBJ1-2; 9 bases line up with TRBD1. Looked up from germline, CDR1 is LGHNA and CDR2 is YSLEER. Trimming took 2 bases from V and 8 from J; bases not matched to a gene: 12. The CDR3 sequence is 16 residues long. The CDR3, as DNA: TGCGCCAGCAGCCAACGACCGCGGGGACAGGGTGCAGGCTACACCTTC. It encodes CASSQRPRGQGAGYTF.

Comments on this clone: The sample contains more than one DNA sequence encoding this CDR3. The genes are TRBV19 and TRBJ2-1; 10 nucleotides align to TRBD2. V trimming: 4 bases; J trimming: 4 bases; junction bases outside the gene matches: 4. CDR1 LNHDA and CDR2 SQIVND come from the germline V gene (reference sequence). This CDR3 has 15 amino acids. CDR3 sequence reads: CASSSTSGEYNEQFF. CDR3 sequence (DNA): TGTGCCAGTAGTAGCACTAGCGGGGAGTACAATGAGCAGTTCTTC.

The genes are TRBV5-1 and TRBJ1-1; D uncertain. The V end was cut by 4 bases, the J end by 1 base, with 11 bases between. The V gene's germline CDR1 is SGHRS and CDR2 YFSETQ. This CDR3 is built from 14 residues. CDR3 residues: CASSGGPSNTEAFF. CDR3 nucleotides: TGCGCCAGCAGCGGAGGCCCTTCGAACACTGAAGCTTTCTTT.

By proportion, this clone is medium-sized. J is TRBJ2-6 and V is TRBV15; 7 positions match TRBD1. V lost 5 bases to trimming and J lost 4 bases; unmatched junction nucleotides: 8. CDR3 length equals 16 residues. Germline CDR1 LNHNV, CDR2 YYDKDF (reference sequence). The DNA of the CDR3 is TGTGCCACCAGCGAAAACAGGGGCTCCGGGGCCAACGTCCTGACTTTC. Translated, it gives CATSENRGSGANVLTF.

In DNA, the CDR3 is TGTGCCAGCAGCTTAGGGGGACGTAACACTGAAGCTTTCTTT. It is translated as CASSLGGRNTEAFF. The V and J genes are TRBV7-8 and TRBJ1-1, with a weak D call TRBD1 (5 bases). The CDR3 extends over 14 amino acids. The ends were cut back, 1 base at V and 2 bases at J, with 8 bases in the middle. The germline V gene encodes CDR1 SGHVS and CDR2 FQNEAQ.

The chain joins TRBV7-6 to TRBJ2-7; D is unresolved. Trimming pared 5 bases from V and 0 bases from J, leaving 11 bases between. This CDR3 is 14 amino acids long. Germline V lookup: CDR1 SGHVS, CDR2 FNYEAQ. CDR3 sequence (DNA): TGTGCCAGCAGCCCCCGACAAAGCTCCTACGAGCAGTACTTC. Its translation is CASSPRQSSYEQYF.

The genes are TRBV7-9 and TRBJ2-3, with 7 bases that match TRBD2. The germline V gene encodes CDR1 SEHNR and CDR2 FQNEAQ (reference sequence). The length of the CDR3 is 15 residues. V gave up 8 bases and J gave up 4 bases; unmatched junction bases: 12. The CDR3 sequence: CASRGGLAPPDTQYF. The DNA of the CDR3 is TGTGCCAGCCGCGGGGGTTTAGCGCCTCCAGATACGCAGTATTTT.

The chain carries TRBV21-1 and TRBJ1-5; the table's D gene call, TRBD1, was not cross checked with the DNA. TRBV21-1 represents a pseudogene. This CDR3 is 14 amino acids long. CDR3 nucleotide sequence: TGTGCCAGCACCATAGACAGGGGTAATCAGCCCCAGCATTTT. Its translation is CASTIDRGNQPQHF.

This clone turned up a few times. V usage is TRBV7-9 and J usage is TRBJ2-7, with no clear D. CDR1 SEHNR and CDR2 FQNEAQ come from the germline V gene (reference sequence). V lost 5 bases, J lost 4 bases, and 9 bases lay in between. This CDR3 comprises 12 residues. CDR3 DNA sequence: TGTGCCAGCAGCAAGACCATTTACGAGCAGTACTTC. This gives the protein CASSKTIYEQYF.

This chain connects TRBV4-1 to TRBJ2-6, with D hard to call. Trimming left V 4 bases short and J 4 bases short, with 5 bases between. The CDR3 covers 13 residues. The V gene's germline CDR1 is MGHRA and CDR2 YSYEKL. DNA for the CDR3: TGCGCCAGCAGCCCCCCCGGGGCCAACGTCCTGACTTTC. This sequence encodes CASSPPGANVLTF.

The chain links TRBV4-3 to TRBJ1-2; 7 nucleotides align to TRBD1. The V segment lost 0 bases and the J segment 3 bases; nucleotides outside the gene matches: 10. Germline CDR1 is LGHNA and CDR2 is YSLEER. The CDR3 covers 17 residues. The CDR3 is CASSQDFPYRGDYGYTF. DNA for the CDR3: TGCGCCAGCAGCCAAGATTTTCCCTACAGGGGTGACTATGGCTACACCTTC.

The genes are TRBV27 and TRBJ1-2; D unresolved. The CDR3 length is 11 residues. Germline CDR1 is MNHEY and CDR2 is SMNVEV (reference sequence). The V gene lost 6 bases and the J gene lost 4 bases, with 6 bases spanning the gap. CDR3 region: CASRSTYGYTF. CDR3 bases: TGTGCCAGCAGAAGCACCTATGGCTACACCTTC.

The V gene is TRBV11-2, the J gene TRBJ1-1; D gene unclear. CDR3 length: 13 residues. V shed 2 bases and J shed 3 bases, with 7 bases lying between them. Germline V gene lookup returns CDR1 SGHAT and CDR2 FQNNGV. The CDR3 DNA sequence: TGTGCCAGCAGCTTATTAGGGTACACTGAAGCTTTCTTT. This translates into CASSLLGYTEAFF.

The gene calls are TRBV5-1 and TRBJ2-3, with 14 bases identical to TRBD2. The germline CDR1 and CDR2 sequences are SGHRS and YFSETQ. The J segment lost 4 bases and the V segment lost 4 bases, leaving 8 bases of the junction unmatched. The CDR3 extends over 17 amino acids. Here the CDR3 reads CASSLGLAGGHADTQYF. CDR3 DNA: TGCGCCAGCAGCCTAGGACTAGCGGGAGGTCACGCAGATACGCAGTATTTT.

This sequence joins TRBV28 and TRBJ2-5; D could derive from TRBD1 or TRBD2 (6 bases each). The DNA end is a closer match to TRBJ2-7, so the J assignment may be wrong. Germline CDR1 reads MDHEN; CDR2 reads SYDVKM. This CDR3 region has 18 residues. CDR3 sequence: CASSLLAGAGNVLYEQYF. CDR3 nucleotide sequence: TGTGCCAGCAGTTTGTTGGCAGGGGCGGGGAATGTTTTGTACGAGCAGTACTTC.

The V call is TRBV6-6, the J call TRBJ2-7; 14 bases map to TRBD2. Germline V gives CDR1 MNHNY, CDR2 SVGAGI (reference sequence). This CDR3 is built from 15 residues. The V gene end was trimmed by 4 bases and the J gene end by 3 bases; junction bases not matched to a gene: 2. CDR3 amino acids: CASSSGTSGSYEQYF. CDR3 DNA sequence: TGTGCCAGCAGTTCCGGGACTAGCGGGAGCTACGAGCAGTACTTC.

The chain couples TRBV18 to TRBJ2-3; maybe TRBD2 (6 bases). The V and J ends lost 6 bases and 4 bases respectively, with 14 bases between them. The CDR3 spans 14 residues. Germline V gene sequence: CDR1 KGHSH, CDR2 LQKENI. Here the CDR3 DNA reads TGTGCCAGCTCCCAAGCGACGGGAGCAGATACGCAGTATTTT. This sequence encodes CASSQATGADTQYF.

The V gene is TRBV6-1, the J gene TRBJ2-7; possible D gene TRBD1, 7 bases. The length of the CDR3 is 14 residues. Trimming stripped 6 bases from V and 4 bases from J, with 16 bases between. Germline V gene data show CDR1 as MNHNS and CDR2 as SASEGT. CDR3 nucleotide sequence: TGTGCCAGCAGAAGACAGGGAGGTTCTTACGAGCAGTACTTC. Its protein is CASRRQGGSYEQYF.

A single count supports this clone. V and J are TRBV5-8 and TRBJ2-6; D unclear. Trimming stripped 4 bases from V and 0 bases from J, with 8 bases between. CDR1 is SGHTS and CDR2 is YDEGEE in the germline V gene. CDR3 length: 15 residues. The CDR3 DNA sequence: TGTGCCAGCAGCGCTTTTCACTCTGGGGCCAACGTCCTGACTTTC. It encodes CASSAFHSGANVLTF. Complete variable domain (other parts from reference TRBV5-8 and TRBJ2-6): EAGVTQSPTHLIKTRGQQATLRCSPISGHTSVYWYQQALGLGLQFLLWYDEGEERNRGNFPPRFSGRQFPNYSSELNVNALELEDSALYLCASSAFHSGANVLTFGAGSRLTVL.

The J gene is TRBJ2-3, the V gene TRBV2; D is possibly TRBD1 (8 bases). The CDR3 sequence is 14 residues long. Germline CDR1 SNHLY, CDR2 FYNNEI. The V gene lost 6 bases and the J gene lost 4 bases, with 14 bases spanning the gap. The CDR3 protein is CASSGQGGADTQYF. The CDR3 coding sequence is TGTGCCAGCAGCGGACAGGGAGGGGCAGATACGCAGTATTTT.

The rearrangement uses TRBV30 and TRBJ2-7; D unclear. V dropped 3 bases and J dropped 5 bases, with 11 bases sitting between them. The CDR3 length is 12 residues. The germline V gene encodes CDR1 GTSNPN and CDR2 SVGIG (reference sequence). The CDR3 region is CAWRSVSHEQYF. The CDR3, as DNA: TGTGCCTGGAGATCTGTTTCCCACGAGCAGTACTTC.

The CDR3 bases are TGTGCCAGCAGTGCCGGGACAAGCGTCTATGGCTACACCTTC. Translating it yields CASSAGTSVYGYTF. The genes are TRBV6-5 and TRBJ1-2, with D possibly TRBD1 on 6 matching bases. Trimming cost V 5 bases and J 4 bases, with 14 bases left between them. The CDR3 spans 14 residues. Germline loops: CDR1 MNHEY, CDR2 SVGAGI.

The V gene is TRBV19, the J gene TRBJ2-5, with D tentatively TRBD1 (6 bases). V was shortened by 7 bases and J by 3 bases, with 15 bases between the two germline ends. The CDR3 has 14 residues. The germline V gene encodes CDR1 LNHDA and CDR2 SQIVND (reference sequence). The DNA of the CDR3 is TGTGCCAGTAAGGCTGGGGGCCGGGAAGAGACCCAGTACTTC. This encodes CASKAGGREETQYF.